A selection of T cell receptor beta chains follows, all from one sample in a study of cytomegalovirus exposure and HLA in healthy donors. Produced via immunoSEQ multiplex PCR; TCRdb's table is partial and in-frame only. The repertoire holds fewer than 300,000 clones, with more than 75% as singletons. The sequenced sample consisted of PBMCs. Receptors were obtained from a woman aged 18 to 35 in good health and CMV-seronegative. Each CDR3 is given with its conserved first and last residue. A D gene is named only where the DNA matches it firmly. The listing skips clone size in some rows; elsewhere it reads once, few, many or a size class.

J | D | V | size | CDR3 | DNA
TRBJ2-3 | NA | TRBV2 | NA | CASNGVPAYTDTQYF | TGTGCCAGCAACGGGGTGCCAGCGTACACAGATACGCAGTATTTT
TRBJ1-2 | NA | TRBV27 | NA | CASSLRGRVDYGYTF | TGTGCCAGCAGTTTAAGGGGCAGGGTGGACTATGGCTACACCTTC
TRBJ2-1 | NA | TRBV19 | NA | CASSMTGSLFF | TGTGCCAGTAGTATGACCGGGAGTCTGTTCTTC
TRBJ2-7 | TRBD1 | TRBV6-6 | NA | CASSATGTYEQYF | TGTGCCAGCAGCGCGACAGGGACCTACGAGCAGTACTTC
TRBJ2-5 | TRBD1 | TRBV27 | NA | CASTQTGLETQYF | TGTGCCAGCACCCAGACAGGGTTAGAGACCCAGTACTTC
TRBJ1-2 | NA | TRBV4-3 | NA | CASSPRLLLPHYGYTF | TGCGCCAGCAGCCCGAGGCTCCTTCTGCCTCACTATGGCTACACCTTC
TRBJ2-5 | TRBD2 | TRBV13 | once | CASSLGLAGPETQYF | TGTGCCAGCAGCTTAGGACTAGCGGGACCAGAGACCCAGTACTTC
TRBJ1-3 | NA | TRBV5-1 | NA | CASSLASDSANTIYF | TGCGCCAGCAGCTTGGCCTCGGACTCAGCAAACACCATATATTTT
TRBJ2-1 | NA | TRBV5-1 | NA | CASSLVGRQNNEQFF | TGCGCCAGCAGCTTGGTGGGCCGGCAAAACAATGAGCAGTTCTTC
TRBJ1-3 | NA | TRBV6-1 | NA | CASSGGIASGNTIYF | TGTGCCAGCAGTGGCGGGATAGCCTCTGGAAACACCATATATTTT
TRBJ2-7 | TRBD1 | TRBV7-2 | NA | CASSFRTGDSYEQYF | TGTGCCAGCAGCTTCCGGACAGGGGACTCCTACGAGCAGTACTTC
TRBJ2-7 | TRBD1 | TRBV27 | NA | CASSPRDRPTYEQYF | TGTGCCAGCAGTCCGAGGGACAGACCAACCTACGAGCAGTACTTC
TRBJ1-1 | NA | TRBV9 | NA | CASSVAPGISSHTEAFF | TGTGCCAGCAGCGTAGCACCAGGAATATCGTCGCACACTGAAGCTTTCTTT
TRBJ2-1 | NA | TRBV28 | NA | CASSLGLAGLPYNEQFF | TGTGCCAGCAGTTTAGGTCTGGCGGGACTCCCCTACAATGAGCAGTTCTTC
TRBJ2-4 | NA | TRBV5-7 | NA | CASSTVPLRIAKNIQYF | TGTGCCAGCAGCACCGTTCCCCTACGAATAGCCAAAAACATTCAGTACTTC
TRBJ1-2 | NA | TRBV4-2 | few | CASSQELGQMEDGYTF | TGTGCCAGCAGCCAAGAACTTGGGCAGATGGAGGATGGCTACACCTTC
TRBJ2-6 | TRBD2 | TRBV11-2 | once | CASSPGLAGTGANVLTF | TGTGCCAGCAGCCCGGGACTAGCGGGAACCGGGGCCAACGTCCTGACTTTC
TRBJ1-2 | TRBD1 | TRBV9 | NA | CASSRDSPTNYGYTF | TGTGCCAGCAGCCGGGACAGTCCTACTAACTATGGCTACACCTTC
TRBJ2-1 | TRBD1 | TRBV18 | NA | CASSPRLTGALRNEQFF | TGTGCCAGCTCACCACGGTTGACAGGGGCTCTAAGGAATGAGCAGTTCTTC
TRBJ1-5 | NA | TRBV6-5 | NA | CASSSQGTQPQHF | TGTGCCAGCAGTTCCCAGGGGACTCAGCCCCAGCATTTT
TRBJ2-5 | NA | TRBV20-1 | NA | CSAIDQETQYF | TGCAGTGCTATAGACCAAGAGACCCAGTACTTC
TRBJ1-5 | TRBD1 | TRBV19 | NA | CASSIRSGGGQPQHF | TGTGCCAGTAGTATCAGGTCAGGGGGCGGTCAGCCCCAGCATTTT
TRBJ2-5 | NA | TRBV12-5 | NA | CASALATGRETQYF | TGTGCTAGTGCCCTCGCGACAGGTCGAGAGACCCAGTACTTC
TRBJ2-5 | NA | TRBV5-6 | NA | CASRAGGRKQYF | TGTGCCAGCAGAGCCGGGGGAAGGAAACAGTACTTC
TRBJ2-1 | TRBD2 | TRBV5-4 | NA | CASSLLAGRNEQFF | TGTGCCAGCAGCTTACTAGCGGGACGAAATGAGCAGTTCTTC
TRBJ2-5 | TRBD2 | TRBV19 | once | CASKGRGLAGAETQYF | TGTGCCAGTAAAGGGAGGGGACTAGCGGGAGCTGAGACCCAGTACTTC
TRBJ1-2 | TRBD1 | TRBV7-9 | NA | CASSSRDRGEVGGYTF | TGTGCCAGCAGCTCCCGGGACAGGGGCGAAGTGGGCGGCTACACCTTC
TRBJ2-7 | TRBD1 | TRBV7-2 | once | CASSLGLLGTGVAYEQYF | TGTGCCAGCAGCTTAGGACTCTTGGGGACAGGGGTCGCCTACGAGCAGTACTTC
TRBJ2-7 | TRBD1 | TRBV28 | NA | CASRLTMGTGAFYEQYF | TGTGCCAGCAGACTAACGATGGGGACAGGCGCCTTCTACGAGCAGTACTTC
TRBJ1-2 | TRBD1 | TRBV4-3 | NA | CASSQPGTAYGYTF | TGCGCCAGCAGCCAACCAGGGACAGCGTATGGCTACACCTTC
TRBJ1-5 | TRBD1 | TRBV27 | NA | CASRGDRGRKNQPQHF | TGTGCCAGCAGGGGGGACAGGGGACGAAAGAATCAGCCCCAGCATTTT
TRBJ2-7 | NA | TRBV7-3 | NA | CASSFGGTYEQYF | TGTGCCAGCAGCTTTGGCGGAACCTACGAGCAGTACTTC
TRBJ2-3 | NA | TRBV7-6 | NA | CASSLGKRDTQYF | TGTGCCAGCAGCTTAGGGAAGAGGGATACGCAGTATTTT
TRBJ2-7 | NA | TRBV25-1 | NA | CASSGDRTYEQYF | TGTGCCAGCAGTGGAGACAGAACCTACGAGCAGTACTTC
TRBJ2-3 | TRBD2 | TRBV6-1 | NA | CASSEQLAGGDTQYF | TGTGCCAGCAGTGAACAACTAGCGGGAGGAGATACGCAGTATTTT
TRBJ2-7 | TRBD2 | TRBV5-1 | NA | CASSTGLIGTEVQYF | TGCGCCAGTAGTACGGGACTAATTGGAACGGAGGTGCAGTACTTC
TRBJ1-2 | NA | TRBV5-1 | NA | CASGDSLNYGYTF | TGCGCCAGCGGAGACAGCCTTAACTATGGCTACACCTTC
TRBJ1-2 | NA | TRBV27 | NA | CASSSLGGNYGYTF | TGTGCCAGCAGTTCCCTCGGAGGGAACTATGGCTACACCTTC
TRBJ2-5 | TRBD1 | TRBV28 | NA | CASSPSGQGQETQYF | TGTGCCAGCAGTCCCTCGGGACAGGGGCAAGAGACCCAGTACTTC
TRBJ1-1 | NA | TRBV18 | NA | CASSRRPEGNTEAFF | TGTGCCAGCTCACGGAGGCCCGAGGGGAACACTGAAGCTTTCTTT
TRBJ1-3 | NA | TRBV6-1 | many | CASSEAPATSGNTIYF | TGTGCCAGCAGTGAAGCGCCCGCCACTTCTGGAAACACCATATATTTT
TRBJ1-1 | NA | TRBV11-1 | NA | CASSSGYEAFF | TGTGCCAGCAGCTCGGGATATGAAGCTTTCTTT
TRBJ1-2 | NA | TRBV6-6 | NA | CASSYSDLGGSGGYTF | TGTGCCAGCAGTTACTCGGACTTAGGAGGGTCGGGGGGCTACACCTTC
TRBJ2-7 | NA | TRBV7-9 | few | CASSPRQAVSYEQYF | TGTGCCAGCAGCCCCCGACAGGCAGTGTCCTACGAGCAGTACTTC
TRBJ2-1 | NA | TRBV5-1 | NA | CASSFSGGYSYNEQFF | TGCGCCAGCAGCTTTTCCGGAGGGTACTCCTACAATGAGCAGTTCTTC